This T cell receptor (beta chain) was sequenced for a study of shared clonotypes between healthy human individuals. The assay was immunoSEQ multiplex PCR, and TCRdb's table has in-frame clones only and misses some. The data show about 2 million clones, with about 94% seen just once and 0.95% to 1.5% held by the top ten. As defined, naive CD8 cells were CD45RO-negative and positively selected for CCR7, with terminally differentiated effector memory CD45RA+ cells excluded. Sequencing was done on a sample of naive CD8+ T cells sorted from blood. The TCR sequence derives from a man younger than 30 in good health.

The CDR3 loop reads CASSSGGYEQFF. CDR3 in DNA: TGTGCCAGTTCTAGCGGGGGTTACGAGCAGTTCTTC. This chain connects TRBV7-9 to TRBJ2-1, with 10 bases lining up with TRBD2. The germline V gene encodes CDR1 SEHNR and CDR2 FQNEAQ (reference sequence). V was pared by 9 bases and J by 10 bases, with 6 bases of the junction left unmatched. The CDR3 runs to 12 residues.